Listed below are T cell receptor beta chains from one sample, sequenced in a study of response to subunit inactivated influenza vaccine. Via MiXCR, TCRdb re-called the RT-PCR reads, giving one row per CDR3 protein. The data hold more than 700,000 distinct CDR3 sequences, with approximately 21% observed a single time. Sequencing used PBMCs from blood, obtained roughly 5 days after vaccination. The origin of the receptors is a man aged 45-60 years who received an inactivated influenza vaccine. Each CDR3 is given with its conserved first and last residue. The D gene is left open where the match is weak. Clone size is not always given. Where it is, it says once, few, many or a class for expanded clones.

DNA,CDR3,D,size,J,V
TGTGCCAGCAGTGGTCGAACAGTCCAAGAGACCCAGTACTTC,CASSGRTVQETQYF,.,.,TRBJ2-5,TRBV2
TGTGCCAGCAGCTTAGAGGCAGGGGGCTTCAACACTGAAGCTTTCTTT,CASSLEAGGFNTEAFF,TRBD1,.,TRBJ1-1,TRBV7-2
TGTGCCAGCAGCCCCCTAGCGGGAGCGGGTGAGCAGTTCTTC,CASSPLAGAGEQFF,TRBD2,few,TRBJ2-1,TRBV3-1
TGTGCTAGCGTGGGGCAGGGGAATTATCGACGGGACACAGATACGCAGTATTTT,CASVGQGNYRRDTDTQYF,.,few,TRBJ2-3,TRBV2
TGCGCCAGCAGCGCCTGGGGGGGAGGCGGCACTGAAGCTTTCTTT,CASSAWGGGGTEAFF,.,few,TRBJ1-1,TRBV5-1
TGTGCCAGCAGCGCATACCAGGGAGTCTCCTACAATGAGCAGTTCTTC,CASSAYQGVSYNEQFF,.,few,TRBJ2-1,TRBV7-6
TGCAGCGTTGAGCTAGCAGCTAGCACAGATACGCAGTATTTT,CSVELAASTDTQYF,.,few,TRBJ2-3,TRBV29-1
TGTGCCAGCAGTTCGACAGGGGCCCCGGATACGCAGTATTTT,CASSSTGAPDTQYF,TRBD1,.,TRBJ2-3,TRBV12-3/TRBV12-4
TGTGCCAGCAGTTCTGACAGTGGAGTTCAGTACTTC,CASSSDSGVQYF,.,few,TRBJ2-7,TRBV6-5
TGTGCCAGCAGTAGAACCCGTCAAGAGACCCAGTACTTC,CASSRTRQETQYF,.,.,TRBJ2-5,TRBV2
TGTGCCAGCAGCTTAAGTTTAGGGAAAACTGGGGCCAACGTCCTGACTTTC,CASSLSLGKTGANVLTF,.,.,TRBJ2-6,TRBV7-8
TGTGCCAGCAGTTTATTCCAACACCCGGGACTAGATACGCCCTACAATGAGCAGTTCTTC,CASSLFQHPGLDTPYNEQFF,TRBD2,.,TRBJ2-1,TRBV28
TGTGCCAGCAGTTGGGTTGTACAGGGGAACACCGGGGAGCTGTTTTTT,CASSWVVQGNTGELFF,.,few,TRBJ2-2,TRBV6-5
TGTGCCAGCAGTACGGGTCCAAGGACTGAAGCTTTCTTT,CASSTGPRTEAFF,.,many,TRBJ1-1,TRBV6-5
TGCAGTGCTACCACTACTAGCGGATGGTACAATGAGCAGTTCTTC,CSATTTSGWYNEQFF,TRBD2,.,TRBJ2-1,TRBV20-1
TGCGCCAGCAGCCAACTCACAGGGGGGTTCGACACCATATATTTT,CASSQLTGGFDTIYF,TRBD1,.,TRBJ1-3,TRBV4-1
TGTGCCAGCGCAACAGAGTTGGGTGGCTACACCTTC,CASATELGGYTF,.,.,TRBJ1-2,TRBV6-1
TGTGCCAGCAGTAAGGACAGGCTCAGGGGGTTCTACGAGCAGTACTTC,CASSKDRLRGFYEQYF,TRBD1,few,TRBJ2-7,TRBV6-1
TGTGCCAGCAGCCCCTTGGGGGGGGGTATGGGGAATGAGCAGTTCTTC,CASSPLGGGMGNEQFF,TRBD2,.,TRBJ2-1,TRBV28
TGTGCCAGCGGGGACAGGAGATGGGTTAATGAAAAACTGTTTTTT,CASGDRRWVNEKLFF,TRBD1,.,TRBJ1-4,TRBV12-3/TRBV12-4
TGTGCCAGCAGCCAAACCTCGGACGCCCCCTCCTACAATGAGCAGTTCTTC,CASSQTSDAPSYNEQFF,.,many,TRBJ2-1,TRBV7-8
TGTGCCAGCAGTTCTTTCAGCGGCACCGGGGAGCTGTTTTTT,CASSSFSGTGELFF,.,many,TRBJ2-2,TRBV7-2
TGTGCCAGCAGCCACTTCGAGGGAGCCATGAACACTGAAGCTTTCTTT,CASSHFEGAMNTEAFF,.,.,TRBJ1-1,TRBV4-2
TGTGCCATCAGTGATGCGGGAGGGCCGGCCGGGGAGCTGTTTTTT,CAISDAGGPAGELFF,TRBD2,.,TRBJ2-2,TRBV10-3
TGCAGTGCTCCGGGACAGGGAGCCGGGGAGCTGTTTTTT,CSAPGQGAGELFF,TRBD1,few,TRBJ2-2,TRBV20-1